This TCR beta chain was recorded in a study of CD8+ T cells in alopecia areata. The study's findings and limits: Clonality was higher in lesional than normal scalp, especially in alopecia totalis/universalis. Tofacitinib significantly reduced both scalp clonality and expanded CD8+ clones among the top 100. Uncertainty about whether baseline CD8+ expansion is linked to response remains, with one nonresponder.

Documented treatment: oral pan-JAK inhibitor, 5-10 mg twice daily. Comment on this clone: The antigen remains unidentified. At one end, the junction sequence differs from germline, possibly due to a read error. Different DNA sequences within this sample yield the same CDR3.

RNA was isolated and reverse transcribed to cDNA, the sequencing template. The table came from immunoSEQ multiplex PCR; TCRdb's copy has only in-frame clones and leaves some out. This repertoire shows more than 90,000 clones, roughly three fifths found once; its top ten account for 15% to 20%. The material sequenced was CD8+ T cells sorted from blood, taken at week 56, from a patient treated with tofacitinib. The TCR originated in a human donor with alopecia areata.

CDR3 sequence reads: CASSLPSGHDTGELFF. For the CDR3, the DNA is TGCGCCAGCAGCTTGCCTAGCGGTCATGACACCGGGGAGCTGTTTTTT. The genes are TRBV5-6 and TRBJ2-2; 7 nucleotides agree with TRBD2. The CDR3 covers 16 residues. Germline V gene sequence: CDR1 SGHDT, CDR2 YYEEEE.